This TCR beta chain was observed in a study of regulatory T cells in long-lasting Graves disease. This CDR3 contains 16 residues. The germline V and J ends were trimmed by 6 bases and 7 bases, with 21 bases remaining between them. Germline lookup yields CDR1 MDHEN and CDR2 SYDVKM. TCR beta libraries were built with iRepertoire HTBI primers and Arm-PCR of CDR3 regions. As processed by the authors: About 60 TRBV and some 15 TRBJ segments were identified across samples. Via MiXCR, TCRdb re-called the multiplex PCR reads, giving one row per CDR3 protein. TCRdb, not the original authors, processed these V and J calls. The data contain fewer than 650,000 distinct CDR3 sequences, 15% to 20% of them seen just once; the ten biggest clones take up around 11%. Time point reported: newly diagnosed GD, antithyroid drugs for less than 3 months. Extracted RNA from PBMCs served as the source of the TCR library. This clonotype has at least ten counts.

The data also belong to a second study, concerning T cells in Graves' hyperthyroidism and ophthalmopathy.

The rearrangement joins TRBV28 to TRBJ1-4; no clear D gene. Sequenced material: peripheral blood mononuclear cells (PBMCs), taken at new diagnosis, from a patient treated with antithyroid drugs. The clonotype originates from a man aged 18 to 35 with Graves disease. CDR3 region: CASRSSTPPVGEKLFF. DNA of the CDR3: TGTGCCAGCAGATCCTCTACGCCTCCGGTGGGTGAAAAACTGTTTTTT.